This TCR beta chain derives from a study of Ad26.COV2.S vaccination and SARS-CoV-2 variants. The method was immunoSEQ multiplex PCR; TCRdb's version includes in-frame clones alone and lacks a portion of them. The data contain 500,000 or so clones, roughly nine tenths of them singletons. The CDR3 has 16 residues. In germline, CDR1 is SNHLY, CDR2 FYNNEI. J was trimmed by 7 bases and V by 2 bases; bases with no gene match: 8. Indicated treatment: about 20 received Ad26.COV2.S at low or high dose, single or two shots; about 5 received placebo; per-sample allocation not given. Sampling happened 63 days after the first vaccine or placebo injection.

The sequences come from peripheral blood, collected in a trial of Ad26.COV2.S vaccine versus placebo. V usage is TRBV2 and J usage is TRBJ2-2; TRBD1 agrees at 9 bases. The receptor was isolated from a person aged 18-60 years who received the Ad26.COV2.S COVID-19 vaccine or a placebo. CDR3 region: CASSENGDRGSGELFF. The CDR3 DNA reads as TGTGCCAGCAGTGAAAATGGAGACAGGGGGAGCGGGGAGCTGTTTTTT.